These T cell receptor beta chains were read from a single sample in a study of T cell changes during pregnancy in multiple sclerosis. Clones were sequenced by immunoSEQ multiplex PCR, and TCRdb holds only the in-frame ones, with some missing. This table has over 65,000 clones, approximately 93% appearing once. The sequencing used peripheral blood, collected in the first trimester of pregnancy. The receptors here all came from a female donor with multiple sclerosis, enrolled in a pregnancy study. The CDR3 runs from the conserved cysteine through the conserved F or W. The D gene is left open where the match is weak. The size entry is marked missing in some rows and otherwise reads once, few, many or a size class.

TRBJ2-7,.,TRBV18,TRBD2,TGTGCCAGCTCACCCCAGCAAAGCGGGAGAAGTCGTTCCTACGAGCAGTACTTC,CASSPQQSGRSRSYEQYF
TRBJ2-7,.,TRBV7-6,.,TGTGCCAGCAGTTCCAGGGACTCCTACGAGCAGTACTTC,CASSSRDSYEQYF
TRBJ2-5,.,TRBV5-4,TRBD2,TGTGCCAGCAGCCCCCGACTAGCGGGAGAGACCCAGTACTTC,CASSPRLAGETQYF
TRBJ2-7,.,TRBV10-2,.,TGCGCCAGCAGTGGTAGACCGGGAGAATGGGGGAAGGTCTACGAGCAGTACTTC,CASSGRPGEWGKVYEQYF
TRBJ1-1,.,TRBV6-5,TRBD1,TGTGCCAGCAGTTACTCTCGGACAGGGGTCACTGAAGCTTTCTTT,CASSYSRTGVTEAFF
TRBJ2-7,.,TRBV7-2,.,TGTGCCAGCAGCTCCGTGCCACAGCGGTACGAGCAGTACTTC,CASSSVPQRYEQYF
TRBJ2-3,once,TRBV5-1,.,TGCGCCAGCAGTGAGGAGGGGCCCAGCACAGATACGCAGTATTTT,CASSEEGPSTDTQYF
TRBJ2-1,.,TRBV10-3,TRBD2,TGTGCCATCTGGGAGGGAGTGCACAATGAGCAGTTCTTC,CAIWEGVHNEQFF
TRBJ1-1,.,TRBV6-5,TRBD1,TGTGCCAGCAGTTACCCTCGGGTAGGGGGCGCCACTGAAGCTTTCTTT,CASSYPRVGGATEAFF
TRBJ2-5,.,TRBV7-2,TRBD2,TGTGCCAGCAGCTTCGGACTAGCGGGATATGAGACCCAGTACTTC,CASSFGLAGYETQYF
TRBJ1-6,.,TRBV30,TRBD1,TGTGCCTGGACGCCCCCCGGGACAGCCGGTTCACCCCTCCACTTT,CAWTPPGTAGSPLHF
TRBJ2-2,.,TRBV6-1,TRBD1,TGTGCCAGCAGTGAATTTCAGACAGGGATTGCCGTCGCGAACACCGGGGAGCTGTTTTTT,CASSEFQTGIAVANTGELFF
TRBJ1-1,.,TRBV5-4,TRBD1,TGTGCCAGCAGCTCCCATATGGACAGGGAAGCTTTCTTT,CASSSHMDREAFF
TRBJ1-2,.,TRBV6-5,.,TGTGCCAGCAGTTACCGAGCTAACTATGGCTACACCTTC,CASSYRANYGYTF
TRBJ2-4,.,TRBV7-9,.,TGTGCCAGCAGCTTAGGCGGCAACCCCCGGGACATTCAGTACTTC,CASSLGGNPRDIQYF
TRBJ2-7,.,TRBV27,TRBD1,TGTGCCAGCAGTTCAATGACAGGGATGGCCTACGAGCAGTACTTC,CASSSMTGMAYEQYF
TRBJ1-5,.,TRBV10-2,TRBD1,TGCGCCAGCAGGGAGCACTGGACAGGGGGTCGGAATCAGCCCCAGCATTTT,CASREHWTGGRNQPQHF
TRBJ2-7,.,TRBV29-1,.,TGCAGCGTCCGTAGCCCTGCCTACGAGCAGTACTTC,CSVRSPAYEQYF
TRBJ2-1,.,TRBV23-1,TRBD1,TGCGCCAGCAGCAACCGGGACAGGGGGGACGATGAGCAGTTCTTC,CASSNRDRGDDEQFF
TRBJ1-1,.,TRBV19,TRBD1,TGTGCCAGTAGTTTCCGGACAGGTGAAGCTTTCTTT,CASSFRTGEAFF
TRBJ2-1,.,TRBV7-3,TRBD2,TGTGCCAGCAGCTTCCGACCGGGGCGGCTAGCGGGAGCCTACAATGAGCAGTTCTTC,CASSFRPGRLAGAYNEQFF
TRBJ1-2,.,TRBV2,.,TGTGCCAGCACCTGGTCGGCAGAGCGCTATGGCTACACCTTC,CASTWSAERYGYTF
TRBJ2-3,.,TRBV6-5,TRBD2,TGTGCCAGCAGCAAACCCGGGACTAGCGGTAGTACGCAGTATTTT,CASSKPGTSGSTQYF
TRBJ1-1,.,TRBV11-3,.,TGTGCCAGCAGCTTAGTCGGGGTCACTGAAGCTTTCTTT,CASSLVGVTEAFF
TRBJ2-4,.,TRBV27,TRBD2,TGTGCCAGCAGTGCTGGGACTAGACCCTTTAACATTCAGTACTTC,CASSAGTRPFNIQYF
TRBJ2-1,.,TRBV7-3,.,TGTGCCAGCAGTACGGTATCCTACAATGAGCAGTTCTTC,CASSTVSYNEQFF
TRBJ1-2,.,TRBV7-2,TRBD1,TGTGCCAGCAGCTTGACGGACAGGGCTAACTATGGCTACACCTTC,CASSLTDRANYGYTF
TRBJ2-2,.,TRBV15,.,TGTGCCACCAGCAGAGATTACGGGGACACTAGCACCGGGGAGCTGTTTTTT,CATSRDYGDTSTGELFF
TRBJ2-5,once,TRBV5-6,.,TGTGCCAGCAGCTTTCGTTATCAGGGTGGGGAGACCCAGTACTTC,CASSFRYQGGETQYF
TRBJ2-4,once,TRBV10-2,TRBD2,TGCGCCAGCAGTGAGTCAGGTAGCGGGAGGGCCCGGCCCAAAAACATTCAGTACTTC,CASSESGSGRARPKNIQYF
TRBJ2-3,once,TRBV5-6,TRBD2,TGTGCCAGCAGCTTAGCGGGACCCACAGATACGCAGTATTTT,CASSLAGPTDTQYF
TRBJ2-5,.,TRBV18,TRBD2,TGTGCCAGCTCCTGGACTAGCGGGGGAGAGACCCAGTACTTC,CASSWTSGGETQYF
TRBJ1-6,few,TRBV9,.,TGTGCCAGCAGCCCAGAAGGAGGGGTTGGTGATTCACCCCTCCACTTT,CASSPEGGVGDSPLHF
TRBJ1-1,few,TRBV27,TRBD1,TGTGCCAGCAGTGCCGGACAGGGTTTGAGCACTGAAGCTTTCTTT,CASSAGQGLSTEAFF
TRBJ1-6,.,TRBV7-2,TRBD1,TGTGCCAGCAGCACGCAGACAGGGGGTAATGGTTCACCCCTCCACTTT,CASSTQTGGNGSPLHF
TRBJ2-7,.,TRBV30,.,TGTGCCTGGAGTGCAGACATTATGGCCTACGAGCAGTACTTC,CAWSADIMAYEQYF
TRBJ2-7,.,TRBV5-1,TRBD2,TGCGCCAGCAGCTTCGGGACTAGCGGTGACTACGAGCAGTACTTC,CASSFGTSGDYEQYF
TRBJ1-3,.,TRBV7-4,.,TGTGCCAGCAGCTTAGAGGCGGTTATCTCTGGAAACACCATATATTTT,CASSLEAVISGNTIYF
TRBJ2-1,.,TRBV7-3,TRBD1,TGTGCCAGCAGCTTACTATCCGGGACAGGGGGTTACAATGAGCAGTTCTTC,CASSLLSGTGGYNEQFF
TRBJ1-2,.,TRBV27,.,TGTGCCAGCAGGGCGCGTGGCAGGCTCTCCCTGGCTAACTATGGCTACACCTTC,CASRARGRLSLANYGYTF
TRBJ2-4,.,TRBV5-4,TRBD2,TGTGCCAGCAGCATCGGGAGGTATGGCAAAAACATTCAGTACTTC,CASSIGRYGKNIQYF
TRBJ2-2,.,TRBV19,.,TGTGCCAGTAGCCCCGGGGGAGGGGAGCTGTTTTTT,CASSPGGGELFF
TRBJ2-7,.,TRBV5-8,TRBD2,TGTGCCAGCAGCTTGGTTCATAGCGGGAGGACCTACGAGCAGTACTTC,CASSLVHSGRTYEQYF